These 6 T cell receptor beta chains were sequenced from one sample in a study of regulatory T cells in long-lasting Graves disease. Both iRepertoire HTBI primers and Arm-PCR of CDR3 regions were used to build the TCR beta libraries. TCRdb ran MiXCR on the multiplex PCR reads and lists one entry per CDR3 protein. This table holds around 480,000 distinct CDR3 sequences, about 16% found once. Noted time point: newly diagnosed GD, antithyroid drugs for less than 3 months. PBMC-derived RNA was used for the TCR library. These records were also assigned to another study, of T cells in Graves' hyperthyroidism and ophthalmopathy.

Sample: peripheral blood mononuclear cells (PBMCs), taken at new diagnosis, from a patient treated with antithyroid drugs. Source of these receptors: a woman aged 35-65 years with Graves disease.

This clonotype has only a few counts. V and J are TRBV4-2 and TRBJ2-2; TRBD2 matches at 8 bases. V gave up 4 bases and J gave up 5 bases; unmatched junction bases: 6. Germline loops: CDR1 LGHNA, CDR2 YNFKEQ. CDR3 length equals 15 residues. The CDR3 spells CASSLSGDGTGELFF. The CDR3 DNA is TGTGCCAGCAGCCTTAGCGGGGACGGAACCGGGGAGCTGTTTTTT.

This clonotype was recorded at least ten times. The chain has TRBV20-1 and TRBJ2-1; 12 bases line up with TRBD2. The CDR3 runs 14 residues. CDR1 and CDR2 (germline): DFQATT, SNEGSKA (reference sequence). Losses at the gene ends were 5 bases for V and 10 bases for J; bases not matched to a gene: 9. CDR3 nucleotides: TGCAGTGCTCCCCTAGCGGGGGGGCATGGGGAGCAGTTCTTC. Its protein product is CSAPLAGGHGEQFF.

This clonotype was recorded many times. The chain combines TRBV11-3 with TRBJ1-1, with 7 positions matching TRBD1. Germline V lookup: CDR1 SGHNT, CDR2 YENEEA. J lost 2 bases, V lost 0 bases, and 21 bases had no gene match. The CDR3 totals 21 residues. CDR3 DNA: TGTGCCAGCAGCTTAGATGGGCGCCTCTTTGACCGCGGAGGGGGCAACACTGAAGCTTTCTTT. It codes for CASSLDGRLFDRGGGNTEAFF.

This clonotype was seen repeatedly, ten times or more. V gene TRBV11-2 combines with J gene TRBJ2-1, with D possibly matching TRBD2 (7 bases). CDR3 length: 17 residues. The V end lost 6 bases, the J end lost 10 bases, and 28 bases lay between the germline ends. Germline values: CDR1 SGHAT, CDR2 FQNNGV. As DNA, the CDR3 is TGTGCCAGCAGAGCAGGGTTGCGGGGTGCGCGGGGGCGCGAGCAGTTCTTC. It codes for CASRAGLRGARGREQFF.

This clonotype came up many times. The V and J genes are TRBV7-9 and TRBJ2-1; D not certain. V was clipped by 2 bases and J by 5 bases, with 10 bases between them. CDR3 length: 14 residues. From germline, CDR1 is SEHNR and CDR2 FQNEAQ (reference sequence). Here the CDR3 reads CASSLSIRDNEQFF. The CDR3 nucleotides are TGTGCCAGCAGCTTAAGTATTAGAGACAATGAGCAGTTCTTC.

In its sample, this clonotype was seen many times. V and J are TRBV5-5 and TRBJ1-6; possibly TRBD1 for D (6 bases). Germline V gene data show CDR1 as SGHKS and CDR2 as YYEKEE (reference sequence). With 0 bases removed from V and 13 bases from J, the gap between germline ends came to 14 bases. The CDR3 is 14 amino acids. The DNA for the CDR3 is TGTGCCAGCAGCTTGGCCCCGGACAGTCTGCCCCTCCACTTT. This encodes CASSLAPDSLPLHF.